This T cell receptor beta chain was recorded in a study of identical twins. The V gene's germline CDR1 is LGHDT and CDR2 YNNKEL (reference sequence). The CDR3 length is 14 residues. V was trimmed by 0 bases and J by 6 bases, leaving 8 bases between them. The sample holds a few counts of this clonotype. TCRdb reprocessed the 5' RACE reads via MiXCR and lists one record per CDR3 protein. The table shows about 500,000 distinct CDR3 sequences, with more than 13% occurring only once. The same data also went into a second study, on yellow fever vaccine responses in identical twins.

The receptor was isolated from a woman in her late teens or twenties in good health. Sequenced: CD4+ T cells sorted from blood. The chain combines TRBV3-1 with TRBJ1-4, with D uncertain. Written as DNA, the CDR3 is TGTGCCAGCAGCCAAGAGGCCCGGCATGAAAAACTGTTTTTT. The encoded protein is CASSQEARHEKLFF.